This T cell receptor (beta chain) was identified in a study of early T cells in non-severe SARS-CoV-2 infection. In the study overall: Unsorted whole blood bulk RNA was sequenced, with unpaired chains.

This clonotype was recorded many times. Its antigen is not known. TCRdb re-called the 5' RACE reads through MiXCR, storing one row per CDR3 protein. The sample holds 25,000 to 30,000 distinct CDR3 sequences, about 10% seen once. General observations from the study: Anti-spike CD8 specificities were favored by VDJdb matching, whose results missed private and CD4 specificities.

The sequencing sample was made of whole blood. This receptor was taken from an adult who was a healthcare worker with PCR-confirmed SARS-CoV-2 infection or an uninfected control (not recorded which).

The CDR3 sequence: CAYQVGTGGVMDSPLHF. The DNA of the CDR3 is TGTGCCTACCAAGTCGGGACAGGGGGCGTTATGGATTCACCCCTCCACTTT. The J gene is TRBJ1-6, the V gene TRBV30; 12 bases fit TRBD1. The CDR3 has 17 residues. V dropped 7 bases and J dropped 8; count of bases not matched to a gene: 15. The germline V gene has CDR1 GTSNPN and CDR2 SVGIG (reference sequence).